This T cell receptor beta chain was sequenced in a study of blood T cell repertoires in COVID-19. On the study more broadly: COVID-19 samples collected from the United States, Italy and Spain covered acute and convalescent phases. The analysed material was cDNA or gDNA that came from T cells, B-cell-depleted T cells, or PBMCs.

The CDR3 sequence is 15 residues long. Trimming took 1 base from V and 0 from J; bases not matched to a gene: 0. CDR1 and CDR2 (germline): SGHTA, FQGNSA. Method: immunoSEQ multiplex PCR; TCRdb's copy keeps in-frame clones and lacks some. The table shows 240,000 or so clones, with around 90% occurring only once. Sequenced input: peripheral blood. The chain uses TRBV7-2 and TRBJ2-1, with 7 nucleotides matching TRBD2. The origin of this receptor is a woman in her 70s with active or convalescent COVID-19. The CDR3 bases are TGTGCCAGCAGCTTAGGGACTAGCTCCTACAATGAGCAGTTCTTC. Translating it yields CASSLGTSSYNEQFF.